This T cell receptor beta chain was sequenced in a study of regulatory T cells in long-lasting Graves disease. V shed 4 bases, J shed 10 bases, and the junction held 11 bases outside the gene matches. This CDR3 has 14 residues. Germline V gene data show CDR1 as SQVTM and CDR2 as ANQGSEA. Regarding time point: newly diagnosed GD, antithyroid drugs for less than 3 months. RNA isolated from PBMCs was used to make the TCR library. HTBI primers from iRepertoire and Arm-PCR of CDR3 regions yielded the TCR beta libraries. TCRdb analysed the multiplex PCR reads with MiXCR anew, one entry per CDR3 protein. The sample yields about 530,000 distinct CDR3 sequences, about 16% seen once. As to this clonotype: The antigen remains undetermined.

Study-wide results and limits: Persistent disease was characterized by preferential usage of TRBV28, TRBJ1-2 and TRBJ2-5.

Separately, the same data were catalogued under a study of T cells in Graves' hyperthyroidism and ophthalmopathy.

Sequenced here: peripheral blood mononuclear cells (PBMCs), sampled at new diagnosis, from a patient treated with antithyroid drugs. The sequence was obtained from a woman aged 35 to 59 with Graves disease. The rearrangement joins TRBV29-1 to TRBJ2-1, with 9 bases identical to TRBD2. The CDR3: CSVVGTSLLGEQFF. The DNA for the CDR3 is TGCAGCGTTGTTGGGACTAGCCTCTTGGGAGAGCAGTTCTTC.